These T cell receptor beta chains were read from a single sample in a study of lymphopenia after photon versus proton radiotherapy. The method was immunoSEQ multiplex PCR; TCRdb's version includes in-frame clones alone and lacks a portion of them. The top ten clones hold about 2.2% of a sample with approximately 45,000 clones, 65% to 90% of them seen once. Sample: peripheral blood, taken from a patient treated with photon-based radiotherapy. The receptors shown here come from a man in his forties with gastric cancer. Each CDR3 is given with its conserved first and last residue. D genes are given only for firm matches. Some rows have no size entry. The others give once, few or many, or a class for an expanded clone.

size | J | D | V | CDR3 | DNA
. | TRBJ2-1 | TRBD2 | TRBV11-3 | CASSPNLAGVNEQFF | TGTGCCAGCAGCCCGAACCTAGCGGGGGTAAATGAGCAGTTCTTC
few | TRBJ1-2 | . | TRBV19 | CASSIDWGSANYGYTF | TGTGCCAGTAGTATAGATTGGGGCAGCGCTAACTATGGCTACACCTTC
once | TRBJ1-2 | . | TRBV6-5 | CASSTPEGRYRGYTF | TGTGCCAGCAGTACCCCGGAGGGCCGATACCGCGGCTACACCTTC
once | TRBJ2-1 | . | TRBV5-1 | CASSLDGGRGNEQFF | TGCGCCAGCAGCTTGGACGGGGGGCGAGGGAATGAGCAGTTCTTC
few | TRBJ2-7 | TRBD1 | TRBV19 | CASRGQGKTYEQYF | TGTGCCAGTAGGGGACAGGGGAAAACCTACGAGCAGTACTTC
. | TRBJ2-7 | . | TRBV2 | CASSESQGGTGQYF | TGTGCCAGCAGTGAAAGTCAGGGGGGGACCGGGCAGTACTTC
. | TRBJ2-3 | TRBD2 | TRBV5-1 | CASSFLGLAGSTDTQYF | TGCGCCAGCAGCTTCCTGGGACTAGCGGGTTCCACAGATACGCAGTATTTT
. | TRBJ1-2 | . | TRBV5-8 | CASSRDGTSLPGNGYTF | TGTGCCAGCAGCCGGGATGGGACCTCCTTGCCTGGAAATGGCTACACCTTC
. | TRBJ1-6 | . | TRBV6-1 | CASSAGPYNSPLHF | TGTGCCAGCAGTGCAGGGCCTTATAATTCACCCCTCCACTTT
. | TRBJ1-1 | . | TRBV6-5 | CASSYSRLGNTEAFF | TGTGCCAGCAGTTACTCCCGGTTGGGGAACACTGAAGCTTTCTTT
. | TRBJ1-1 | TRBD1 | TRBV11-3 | CASSLGGTGGLNTEAFF | TGTGCCAGCAGCTTAGGTGGGACAGGGGGCCTGAACACTGAAGCTTTCTTT
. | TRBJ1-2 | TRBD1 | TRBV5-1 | CASSLAGQDYGYTF | TGCGCCAGCAGCTTGGCGGGACAGGACTATGGCTACACCTTC
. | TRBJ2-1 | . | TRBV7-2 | CASSLAGTDQFF | TGTGCCAGCAGCTTAGCGGGGACGGACCAGTTCTTC
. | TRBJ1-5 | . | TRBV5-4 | CASSLDQGINQPQHF | TGTGCCAGCAGCTTGGATCAGGGTATCAATCAGCCCCAGCATTTT
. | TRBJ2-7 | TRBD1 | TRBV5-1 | CASSLQGTASYEQYF | TGCGCCAGCAGCTTGCAAGGGACAGCGTCCTACGAGCAGTACTTC
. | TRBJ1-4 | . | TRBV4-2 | CASEGRIREKLFF | TGTGCCAGCGAGGGACGGATTCGGGAAAAACTGTTTTTT
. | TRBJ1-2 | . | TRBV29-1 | CSVDWGNGYTF | TGCAGCGTTGATTGGGGTAATGGCTACACCTTC
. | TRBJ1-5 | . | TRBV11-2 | CASSQDRLNQPQHF | TGTGCCAGCAGTCAAGACAGACTCAATCAGCCCCAGCATTTT
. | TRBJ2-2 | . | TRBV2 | CASSPQGRRDTGELFF | TGTGCCAGCAGCCCGCAGGGTAGGAGGGACACCGGGGAGCTGTTTTTT
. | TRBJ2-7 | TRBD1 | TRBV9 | CASSPGTGAYEQYF | TGTGCCAGCAGCCCCGGGACAGGGGCCTACGAGCAGTACTTC
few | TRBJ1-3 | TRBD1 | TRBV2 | CASSEGTGNSGNTIYF | TGTGCCAGCAGTGAGGGGACAGGCAACTCTGGAAACACCATATATTTT
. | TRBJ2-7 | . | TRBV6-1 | CASSATTGSVRAYEQYF | TGTGCCAGCAGTGCCACGACTGGTTCGGTTAGGGCCTACGAGCAGTACTTC
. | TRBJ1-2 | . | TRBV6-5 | CASSYQGDANYGYTF | TGTGCCAGCAGTTACCAAGGGGATGCTAACTATGGCTACACCTTC
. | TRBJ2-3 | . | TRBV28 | CASSPPTSRQNTDTQYF | TGTGCCAGCAGTCCCCCCACTTCGCGGCAAAACACAGATACGCAGTATTTT
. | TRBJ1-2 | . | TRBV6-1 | CASSDAVNYGYTF | TGTGCCAGCAGTGATGCAGTAAATTATGGCTACACCTTC
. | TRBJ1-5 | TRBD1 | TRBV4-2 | CASSQEQGPQPQHF | TGTGCCAGCAGCCAAGAACAGGGGCCTCAGCCCCAGCATTTT
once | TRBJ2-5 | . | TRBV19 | CASQQRDQETQYF | TGTGCCAGCCAACAAAGGGACCAAGAGACCCAGTACTTC
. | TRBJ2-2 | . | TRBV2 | CASRTGWMSGELFF | TGTGCCAGCAGAACAGGGTGGATGTCCGGGGAGCTGTTTTTT
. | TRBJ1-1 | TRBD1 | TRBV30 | CAWSGGTGATEAFF | TGTGCCTGGAGTGGGGGGACAGGGGCCACTGAAGCTTTCTTT
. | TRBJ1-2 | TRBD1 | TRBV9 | CASSGAPGTGDDGYTF | TGTGCCAGCAGCGGGGCCCCCGGGACAGGGGATGATGGCTACACCTTC
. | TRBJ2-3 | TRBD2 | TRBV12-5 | CASGPGTSGGGDTQYF | TGTGCTAGTGGCCCCGGGACTAGCGGGGGGGGAGATACGCAGTATTTT
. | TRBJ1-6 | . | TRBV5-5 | CASSLGIGDGDSPLHF | TGTGCCAGCAGCTTGGGAATAGGGGATGGGGATTCACCCCTCCACTTT
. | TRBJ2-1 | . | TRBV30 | CAWSGLDLYNEQFF | TGTGCCTGGAGTGGATTAGACCTCTACAATGAGCAGTTCTTC
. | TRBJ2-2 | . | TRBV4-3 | CASSQDLGVNTGELFF | TGCGCCAGCAGCCAAGACCTCGGGGTAAACACCGGGGAGCTGTTTTTT
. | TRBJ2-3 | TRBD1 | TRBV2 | CASNPRTGPDTDTQYF | TGTGCCAGCAATCCCCGGACAGGACCGGACACAGATACGCAGTATTTT
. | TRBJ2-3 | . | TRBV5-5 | CASSSLLLVGLGRRDTQYF | TGTGCCAGCAGCTCCCTTCTCCTTGTAGGCCTAGGGAGGAGAGATACGCAGTATTTT
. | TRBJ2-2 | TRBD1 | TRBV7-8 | CASSSGQDTGELFF | TGTGCCAGCAGCTCAGGACAGGACACCGGGGAGCTGTTTTTT
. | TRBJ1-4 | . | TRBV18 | CASSPDGLNEKLFF | TGTGCCAGCTCACCCGACGGGCTTAATGAAAAACTGTTTTTT
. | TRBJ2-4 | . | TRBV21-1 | CASSKAQGEAKNIQYF | TGTGCCAGCAGCAAAGCCCAGGGGGAGGCCAAAAACATTCAGTACTTC
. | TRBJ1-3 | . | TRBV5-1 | CASSSIQGGSGNTIYF | TGCGCCAGCAGCTCGATCCAGGGAGGCTCTGGAAACACCATATATTTT
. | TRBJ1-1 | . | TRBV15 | CATTSPPENTEAFF | TGTGCCACCACCTCCCCACCGGAGAACACTGAAGCTTTCTTT
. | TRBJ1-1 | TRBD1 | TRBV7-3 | CASSLTGGATEAFF | TGTGCCAGCAGCCTAACAGGGGGTGCCACTGAAGCTTTCTTT
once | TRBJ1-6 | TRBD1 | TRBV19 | CASSSQAGTGDNSPLHF | TGTGCCAGTAGTTCCCAGGCCGGGACAGGGGATAATTCACCCCTCCACTTT
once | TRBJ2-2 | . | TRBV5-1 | CASSFGGRGTGELFF | TGCGCCAGCAGCTTTGGGGGGCGTGGCACCGGGGAGCTGTTTTTT
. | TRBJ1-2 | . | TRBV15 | CATSTWTVDGYTF | TGTGCCACCAGCACATGGACCGTGGATGGCTACACCTTC
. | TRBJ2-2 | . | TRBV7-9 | CASSLPRAGTGELFF | TGTGCCAGCAGCTTACCCAGGGCGGGTACCGGGGAGCTGTTTTTT
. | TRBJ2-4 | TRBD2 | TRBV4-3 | CASSQGTSGGAYAKNIQYF | TGCGCCAGCAGCCAAGGGACTAGCGGGGGGGCCTACGCCAAAAACATTCAGTACTTC
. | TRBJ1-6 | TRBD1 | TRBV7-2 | CASSQDRDSPLHF | TGTGCCAGCAGCCAAGACAGGGATTCACCCCTCCACTTT
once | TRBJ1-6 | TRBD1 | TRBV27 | CASSVAGTENSPLHF | TGTGCCAGCAGTGTCGCCGGGACAGAGAATTCACCCCTCCACTTT
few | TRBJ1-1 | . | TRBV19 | CASSMGRGLEAFF | TGTGCCAGTAGTATGGGCCGGGGTCTTGAAGCTTTCTTT
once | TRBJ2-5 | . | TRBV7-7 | CASSPGEGALGETQYF | TGTGCTAGCAGCCCTGGGGAGGGGGCCTTAGGAGAGACCCAGTACTTC
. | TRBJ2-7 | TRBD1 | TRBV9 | CASSVSLGGTGNYEQYF | TGTGCCAGCAGCGTAAGTTTAGGGGGGACAGGGAACTACGAGCAGTACTTC
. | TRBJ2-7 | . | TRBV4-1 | CASSQAWYEQYF | TGCGCCAGCAGCCAAGCATGGTACGAGCAGTACTTC
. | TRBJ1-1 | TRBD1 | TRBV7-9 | CASSFGGRGPTEAFF | TGTGCCAGCAGCTTTGGTGGCAGGGGGCCCACTGAAGCTTTCTTT